These 28 T cell receptor beta chains came from one sample sequenced in a study of beta chain features in type 1 diabetes. Overall study findings and caveats: All four CD4+ subsets from Type 1 diabetes patients carried moderately but significantly shorter TCRB CDR3s.

The whole isolated RNA underwent reverse transcription, so sequencing captured expressed TCRB transcripts. Sequencing used immunoSEQ multiplex PCR; TCRdb keeps in-frame clones, though not all of them. In the table there are about 70,000 clones, 49% of which are singletons. Antigens for these TCRs are unknown. Sequenced: central memory CD4+ T cells from blood. The source is a man aged 30 to 39 with type 1 diabetes.

The chain employs TRBV5-1 and TRBJ2-2, with 7 positions matching TRBD2. CDR1 is SGHRS, CDR2 YFSETQ, per germline. Trimming removed 6 bases from V and 5 bases from J; junction bases left unmatched: 7. This CDR3 contains 14 residues. The CDR3 is CASMGEGRTGELFF. CDR3 sequence (DNA): TGCGCCAGCATGGGGGAGGGCCGAACCGGGGAGCTGTTTTTT.

This clone was picked up one time. The chain recombines TRBV2 with TRBJ2-2; tentatively, D is TRBD1 (5 bases). The CDR3 totals 15 residues. Germline V gene sequence: CDR1 SNHLY, CDR2 FYNNEI. V lost 8 bases and J 1 base, leaving 14 bases between the germline ends. CDR3 residues: CASGGRGRNTGELFF. CDR3 bases: TGTGCCAGCGGTGGAAGGGGCCGGAACACCGGGGAGCTGTTTTTT.

This chain uses TRBV6-5 with TRBJ1-2, with 8 positions matching TRBD1. Germline CDR1 is MNHEY and CDR2 is SVGAGI. This CDR3 is built from 16 residues. Unmatched junction bases numbered 6, after V lost 1 base and J lost 2 bases. CDR3 in amino acids: CASSYFPGTGNYGYTF. The DNA for the CDR3 is TGTGCCAGCAGTTACTTTCCCGGGACAGGAAACTATGGCTACACCTTC.

This chain joins TRBV7-9 and TRBJ1-6; no firm D call. This CDR3 has 13 amino acids. V lost 8 bases and J 2 bases, leaving 7 bases between the germline ends. CDR1 and CDR2 from the germline V gene are SEHNR and FQNEAQ (reference sequence). The CDR3 spells CASGGTYNSPLHF. In DNA, the CDR3 is TGTGCCAGCGGAGGGACCTATAATTCACCCCTCCACTTT. The entire variable domain, with the rest obtained from reference TRBV7-9 and TRBJ1-6, is as follows: DTGVSQNPRHKITKRGQNVTFRCDPISEHNRLYWYRQTLGQGPEFLTYFQNEAQLEKSRLLSDRFSAERPKGSFSTLEIQRTEQGDSAMYLCASGGTYNSPLHFGNGTRLTVT.

The chain uses TRBV7-2 and TRBJ2-7; possibly TRBD2 for D (5 bases). The CDR3 extends over 13 amino acids. V was cut by 3 bases and J by 0 bases, with 6 bases left in between. CDR1 is SGHTA and CDR2 is FQGNSA in the germline V gene. In nucleotides, the CDR3 is TGTGCCAGCAGCTTGCGGGTCTCCTACGAGCAGTACTTC. Amino acids: CASSLRVSYEQYF.

The chain links TRBV7-6 to TRBJ2-5; 7 bases agree with TRBD1. The J call may be wrong; the DNA end is better matched by TRBJ2-7. The CDR3 is made up of 16 amino acids. Germline V gene sequence: CDR1 SGHVS, CDR2 FNYEAQ. DNA of the CDR3: TGTGCCAGCAGCGCCCGACAGGGCCCTTCCACCTACGAGCAGTACTTC. As protein: CASSARQGPSTYEQYF.

This chain connects TRBV11-3 to TRBJ2-1, with 10 bases aligning to TRBD1. This CDR3 has 19 amino acids. V trimming: 7 bases; J trimming: 0 bases; junction bases outside the gene matches: 15. CDR1 and CDR2 (germline): SGHNT, YENEEA. The CDR3 nucleotides are TGTGCCAGCACCCCGGGACAGGGGTCTTGGTTTCTCTCCTACAATGAGCAGTTCTTC. Translating it yields CASTPGQGSWFLSYNEQFF.

This clone has just a few counts. The chain combines TRBV7-8 with TRBJ2-7; TRBD2 matches 7 bases. CDR1 is SGHVS, CDR2 FQNEAQ, per germline. V was pared by 5 bases and J by 3 bases, with 7 bases of the junction left unmatched. This CDR3 is 14 amino acids long. The CDR3 DNA follows: TGTGCCAGCAGCCCACGGGCGGGGGTCTACGAGCAGTACTTC. It codes for CASSPRAGVYEQYF.

A few counts support this clone. This chain links TRBV11-2 with TRBJ2-5; D not certain. Germline assignment: CDR1 SGHAT and CDR2 FQNNGV. The V end was cut by 4 bases, the J end by 9 bases, with 12 bases between. CDR3 length equals 12 residues. CDR3 region: CASSSNPTSQYF. The DNA for the CDR3 is TGTGCCAGCAGCTCTAACCCCACCTCCCAGTACTTC.

The rearrangement joins TRBV6-5 to TRBJ2-1, with a tentative D call TRBD2 (6 bases). CDR1 MNHEY and CDR2 SVGAGI come from the germline V gene. The V end lost 4 bases, the J end lost 12 bases, and 22 bases lay between the germline ends. The length of the CDR3 is 15 residues. CDR3 in DNA: TGTGCCAGCAGTTTTGGGGGGAGAGGTATTAGCCCGCAGTTCTTC. It encodes CASSFGGRGISPQFF.

This chain links TRBV6-1 with TRBJ2-7; a weak D match, TRBD1 (7 bases). The CDR3 is made up of 14 amino acids. V lost 6 bases and J 0 bases, leaving 12 bases between the germline ends. Germline CDR1 is MNHNS and CDR2 is SASEGT. The CDR3: CASRAGQSSYEQYF. The CDR3 DNA follows: TGTGCCAGCAGGGCGGGACAGAGCTCCTACGAGCAGTACTTC.

The CDR3 is CASSDPQTAASNYGYTF. The CDR3 bases are TGTGCCAGCAGCGATCCTCAGACAGCCGCTTCTAACTATGGCTACACCTTC. The chain has TRBV9 and TRBJ1-2; D perhaps matches TRBD1 (5 bases). V gave up 3 bases and J gave up 0 bases, with 18 bases separating them. Germline CDR1 reads SGDLS; CDR2 reads YYNGEE. The CDR3 contains 17 residues.

Concerning this clone: A read error may produce the germline difference seen at one junction end. The V and J genes are TRBV10-3 and TRBJ2-5; no definite D call. This CDR3 has 12 residues. Germline V gives CDR1 ENHRY, CDR2 SYGVKD. In DNA, the CDR3 is TGTACCATCGCTCAGGCCCAAGAGACCCAGTACTTC. It encodes CTIAQAQETQYF.

The chain is built from TRBV5-5 and TRBJ2-5; 11 nucleotides line up with TRBD2. In germline, CDR1 is SGHKS, CDR2 YYEKEE (reference sequence). After removal of 4 bases from V and 2 bases from J, the junction contained 7 bases not matched to a gene. CDR3 length: 16 residues. The CDR3 sequence: CASSPTSGSGQETQYF. The CDR3 DNA follows: TGTGCCAGCAGCCCAACTAGCGGGAGTGGACAAGAGACCCAGTACTTC.

The V call is TRBV6-1, the J call TRBJ2-5; D is perhaps TRBD1 (6 bases). Per the germline V gene, CDR1 is MNHNS and CDR2 is SASEGT. This CDR3 contains 15 residues. V lost 6 bases and J 0 bases, leaving 14 bases between the germline ends. The CDR3 sequence: CASRSRRTDQETQYF. The CDR3 DNA reads as TGTGCCAGCAGGTCCCGACGGACAGACCAAGAGACCCAGTACTTC.

The chain combines TRBV7-2 with TRBJ1-5; tentatively, D is TRBD1 (5 bases). This CDR3 is built from 15 residues. V lost 5 bases and J lost 4, with 15 bases in between. CDR1 and CDR2 (germline): SGHTA, FQGNSA. The CDR3 here is CASSRTRQTNQPQHF. CDR3 DNA: TGTGCCAGCAGCCGGACCCGACAGACGAATCAGCCCCAGCATTTT.

The chain has TRBV30 and TRBJ1-1; TRBD1 aligns across 12 bases. V was clipped by 0 bases and J by 5 bases; unmatched bases: 13. The CDR3 contains 18 residues. Germline loops: CDR1 GTSNPN, CDR2 SVGIG (reference sequence). As DNA, the CDR3 is TGTGCCTGGAGTGTGGGGCCGGGACAGGGGGCGAAGGTTACTGAAGCTTTCTTT. The encoded protein is CAWSVGPGQGAKVTEAFF. Full variable domain (outside the CDR3, taken from reference TRBV30 and TRBJ1-1): SQTIHQWPATLVQPVGSPLSLECTVEGTSNPNLYWYRQAAGRGLQLLFYSVGIGQISSEVPQNLSASRPQDRQFILSSKKLLLSDSGFYLCAWSVGPGQGAKVTEAFFGQGTRLTVV.

The sample holds a few counts of this clone. The J gene is TRBJ2-3, the V gene TRBV19; D might be TRBD2 (6 bases). Germline V gene lookup returns CDR1 LNHDA and CDR2 SQIVND (reference sequence). There are 16 residues in the CDR3. Trimming left V 3 bases short and J 3 bases short, with 16 bases between. The DNA of the CDR3 is TGTGCCAGTAGTATGGTTGGTCTCGGGAGAACAGATACGCAGTATTTT. It translates to CASSMVGLGRTDTQYF.

This rearrangement joins TRBV5-6 to TRBJ2-5; tentatively, D is TRBD1 (5 bases). V was pared by 1 base and J by 2 bases, with 9 bases between. Germline CDR1 SGHDT, CDR2 YYEEEE. The CDR3 length is 14 residues. The CDR3 DNA reads TGTGCCAGCAGCTTGACGGCAGGGCAAGAGACCCAGTACTTC. It specifies CASSLTAGQETQYF.

The chain links TRBV5-1 to TRBJ1-1, with 10 bases identical to TRBD1. The CDR3 is made up of 16 amino acids. Losses at the gene ends were 3 bases for V and 7 bases for J; bases not matched to a gene: 12. The germline CDR1 and CDR2 sequences are SGHRS and YFSETQ. CDR3 bases: TGCGCCAGCAGCTCAAGACAGGGGGCGCAGTCCGGTGAAGCTTTCTTT. It translates to CASSSRQGAQSGEAFF.

This rearrangement joins TRBV18 to TRBJ2-1; D is undetermined. The germline V and J ends were trimmed by 2 bases and 4 bases, with 12 bases remaining between them. This CDR3 region has 15 residues. Germline CDR1 reads KGHSH; CDR2 reads LQKENI. Here the CDR3 reads CASSPFQDTYNEQFF. CDR3 nucleotide sequence: TGTGCCAGCTCACCATTTCAAGACACGTACAATGAGCAGTTCTTC.

The gene calls are TRBV10-3 and TRBJ2-5; TRBD2 agrees at 7 bases. This CDR3 has 13 residues. Germline lookup yields CDR1 ENHRY and CDR2 SYGVKD. V was clipped by 6 bases and J by 1 base; unmatched bases: 2. The DNA for the CDR3 is TGTGCCATCAGGACTAGCACCCAAGAGACCCAGTACTTC. This codes for CAIRTSTQETQYF.

This clone was detected only once. Distinct nucleotide sequences in the sample also encode this CDR3. Here the CDR3 reads CASSETGGSYGYTF. Written as DNA, the CDR3 is TGTGCCAGCAGTGAAACGGGAGGGAGCTATGGCTACACCTTC. The V call is TRBV6-1, the J call TRBJ1-2; D is unresolved. In germline, CDR1 is MNHNS, CDR2 SASEGT. Trimming left V 2 bases short and J 4 bases short, with 11 bases between. This CDR3 comprises 14 residues.

The rearrangement joins TRBV5-1 to TRBJ2-7; D gene unclear. V dropped 1 base and J dropped 0 bases, with 5 bases sitting between them. The CDR3 loop spans 13 amino acids. CDR1 is SGHRS, CDR2 YFSETQ, per germline. CDR3 nucleotide sequence: TGCGCCAGCAGCTTGTACAACTCCTACGAGCAGTACTTC. As protein: CASSLYNSYEQYF.

The chain recombines TRBV18 with TRBJ1-3, with D possibly matching TRBD1 (5 bases). In germline, CDR1 is KGHSH, CDR2 LQKENI. Trimming stripped 3 bases from V and 0 bases from J, with 12 bases between. This CDR3 region has 16 residues. The CDR3 reads CASSPGRLSSGNTIYF. The CDR3 DNA sequence: TGTGCCAGCTCACCGGGGCGGCTATCCTCTGGAAACACCATATATTTT.

The V and J genes are TRBV5-6 and TRBJ1-5; TRBD1 aligns across 7 bases. This CDR3 spans 14 amino acids. V shed 4 bases and J 5 bases; nucleotides not matched to a gene: 6. Germline values: CDR1 SGHDT, CDR2 YYEEEE. The CDR3 loop reads CASSPGQSHQPQHF. CDR3 DNA: TGTGCCAGCAGCCCGGGACAGTCCCATCAGCCCCAGCATTTT.

The chain is built from TRBV6-5 and TRBJ2-3; 8 positions agree with TRBD2. The CDR3 spans 14 residues. With V trimmed by 7 bases and J by 2 bases, 5 bases remained unmatched. In germline, CDR1 is MNHEY, CDR2 SVGAGI. The CDR3 loop reads CASKSTSATDTQYF. DNA for the CDR3: TGTGCCAGCAAGTCGACTAGCGCCACAGATACGCAGTATTTT.

This clone was counted between two and nine times. V gene TRBV5-6 combines with J gene TRBJ2-2, with 7 bases fitting TRBD1. Germline CDR1 SGHDT, CDR2 YYEEEE. J was trimmed by 6 bases and V by 4 bases; bases with no gene match: 9. This CDR3 is 15 amino acids long. The CDR3 DNA reads as TGTGCCAGCAGCGGAACAGACAGGGTTTCCGGGGAGCTGTTTTTT. Its translation: CASSGTDRVSGELFF.